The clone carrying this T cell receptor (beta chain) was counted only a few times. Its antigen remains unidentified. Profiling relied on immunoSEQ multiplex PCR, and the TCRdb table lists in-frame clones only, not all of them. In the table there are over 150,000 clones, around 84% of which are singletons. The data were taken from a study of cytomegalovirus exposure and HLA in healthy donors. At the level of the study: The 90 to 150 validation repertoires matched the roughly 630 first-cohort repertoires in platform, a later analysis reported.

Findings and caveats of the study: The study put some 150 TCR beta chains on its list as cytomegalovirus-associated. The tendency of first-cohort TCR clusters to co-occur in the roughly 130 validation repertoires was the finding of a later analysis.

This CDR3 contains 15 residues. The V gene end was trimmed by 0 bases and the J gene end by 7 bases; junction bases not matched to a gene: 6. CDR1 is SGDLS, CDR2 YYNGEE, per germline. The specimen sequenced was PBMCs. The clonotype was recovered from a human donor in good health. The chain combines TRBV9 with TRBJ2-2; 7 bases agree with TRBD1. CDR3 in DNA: TGTGCCAGCAGCGTAGTCCCACGACAGGGCGGGGAGCTGTTTTTT. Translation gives CASSVVPRQGGELFF. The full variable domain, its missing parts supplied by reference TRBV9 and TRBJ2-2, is DSGVTQTPKHLITATGQRVTLRCSPRSGDLSVYWYQQSLDQGLQFLIQYYNGEERAKGNILERFSAQQFPDLHSELNLSSLELGDSALYFCASSVVPRQGGELFFGEGSRLTVL.